These T cell receptor beta chains were read from a single sample in a study of OX40 agonist ivuxolimab in advanced cancers. Produced via immunoSEQ multiplex PCR; TCRdb's table is partial and in-frame only. The data show more than 65,000 clones, with 88% seen just once and approximately 0.98% held by the top ten. Sequencing used CD4+ or CD8+ T cells sorted from blood, obtained in a trial of the OX40 agonist ivuxolimab. All receptors derive from an adult with an advanced solid tumor such as melanoma, head and neck, liver or kidney cancer. CDR3s include the opening cysteine and the closing phenylalanine or tryptophan. Some rows mark clone size as missing; the rest say once, few, many or name a class of expanded clone.

V	size	J	CDR3
TRBV6-5	.	TRBJ2-2	CASSYGVTGELFF
TRBV5-6	once	TRBJ1-2	CASSLPGEAGYTF
TRBV7-2	.	TRBJ2-3	CASRLDSDTQYF
TRBV5-1	.	TRBJ2-7	CASSLVTGSLGEQYF
TRBV29-1	few	TRBJ1-1	CSGFHSSAFF
TRBV19	.	TRBJ1-5	CASSRRADQPQHF
TRBV18	.	TRBJ1-1	CASSPQGTTGTEAFF
TRBV11-2	few	TRBJ2-3	CASSSTSGTDTQYF
TRBV4-1	.	TRBJ2-1	CASSRYRREGNEQFF
TRBV7-3	.	TRBJ2-2	CASSLKGQITGELFF
TRBV2	.	TRBJ2-1	CASRDPGQYNEQFF
TRBV7-2	.	TRBJ2-1	CASSNFGTGTHNEQFF
TRBV5-1	once	TRBJ1-1	CASSPGPENTEAFF
TRBV21-1	.	TRBJ2-1	CASSTGGGRSYNEQFF
TRBV29-1	few	TRBJ1-3	CSVERRNTIYF
TRBV5-1	.	TRBJ2-3	CASSLGDGGGDTQYF
TRBV27	.	TRBJ2-7	CASSLEPGQGYEQYF
TRBV23-1	.	TRBJ1-2	CASKGDTNYGYTF
TRBV5-1	.	TRBJ1-3	CASSLGGSGNTIYF
TRBV5-1	.	.	CASSLGGPLSYEQYF
TRBV28	.	TRBJ2-1	CATRYRQGNEQFF
TRBV7-3	.	TRBJ2-3	CASSLQSGAQYF
TRBV5-1	.	TRBJ1-1	CASSDGGQPKAFF
TRBV29-1	.	TRBJ1-1	CSVVFNRRVVGTEAFF
TRBV7-2	.	TRBJ1-2	CASSLGAAVYGYTF
TRBV20-1	.	TRBJ2-5	CSASESKTQYF
TRBV19	.	TRBJ2-1	CASSLPGPDNEQFF
TRBV6-5	.	TRBJ1-2	CASSGVGQGYGYTF
TRBV18	once	TRBJ1-2	CASSLGTGEYGYTF
TRBV19	.	TRBJ2-7	CASSIRGGIYEQYF
TRBV2	.	TRBJ1-1	CASSGSISNTEAFF
TRBV5-1	.	TRBJ2-5	CASSRLAGARETQYF
TRBV29-1	.	TRBJ1-1	CSARQGGTEAFF
TRBV11-3	.	TRBJ2-7	CASSPRTGTGTYEQYF
TRBV2	.	TRBJ2-3	CASTRGFVDTQYF
TRBV27	.	TRBJ1-2	CASRRTANYGYTF
TRBV28	.	TRBJ2-7	CASSSAGPGTRNYEQYF
TRBV18	.	TRBJ1-1	CASSRETGLNTEAFF
TRBV19	once	TRBJ2-6	CASSIYWVNSGANVLTF
TRBV27	.	TRBJ2-6	CASRRSGGISGANVLTF
TRBV28	.	TRBJ2-7	CASSLPSGHNYEQYF
TRBV11-3	few	TRBJ2-3	CASRAGTVGTDTQYF
TRBV19	once	TRBJ1-2	CASSPSQGAAWYGYTF
TRBV25-1	.	TRBJ2-4	CASSAPLGEKDIQYF
TRBV7-2	.	TRBJ2-7	CASSLSGIPIYEQYF
TRBV5-5	.	TRBJ2-3	CASSLFLPGLSTDTQYF
TRBV12-2	.	TRBJ2-5	CASRSRTSGARETQYF
TRBV6-5	.	TRBJ1-1	CASKGGNTEAFF
TRBV4-1	few	TRBJ1-1	CASSPQLQVLNTEAFF
TRBV7-2	.	TRBJ2-2	CASSSSTGVGELFF
TRBV7-3	.	TRBJ2-5	CASSPRLAGGGETQYF
TRBV7-9	.	TRBJ2-7	CASSYGLETYEQYF
TRBV5-4	.	TRBJ2-2	CASSLVSANTGELFF
TRBV4-2	few	TRBJ1-1	CASSVSTGRTEAFF